This passage covers 26 T cell receptor beta chains from one sample sequenced in a study of T-cell memory formation after mild COVID-19. From the 5' RACE reads, TCRdb called clonotypes with MiXCR, one entry per CDR3 protein. Of nearly 350,000 distinct CDR3 sequences in the sample, roughly 13% are singletons; the top ten hold about 21%. The sequenced material came from PBMCs or a T cell subset sorted from them (not recorded which). All receptors come from a man aged 18 to 29 who had mild COVID-19 (a few samples of this study predate the infection). Cell type and time point are not known.

Only a few counts were recorded for this clonotype. The rearrangement uses TRBV7-9 and TRBJ1-3, with no clear D. The CDR3 is 15 amino acids. Per the germline V gene, CDR1 is SEHNR and CDR2 is FQNEAQ (reference sequence). V was shortened by 5 bases and J by 1 base, with 12 bases between the two germline ends. CDR3 sequence reads: CASSGYGQSGNTIYF. The CDR3 bases are TGTGCCAGCAGCGGCTACGGGCAGTCTGGAAACACCATATATTTT. The whole variable domain, filled in from reference TRBV7-9 and TRBJ1-3, reads DTGVSQNPRHKITKRGQNVTFRCDPISEHNRLYWYRQTLGQGPEFLTYFQNEAQLEKSRLLSDRFSAERPKGSFSTLEIQRTEQGDSAMYLCASSGYGQSGNTIYFGEGSWLTVV.

This clonotype turned up a few times. This chain uses TRBV30 with TRBJ2-3, with a weak D call TRBD1 (5 bases). CDR1 and CDR2 from the germline V gene are GTSNPN and SVGIG (reference sequence). The CDR3 length is 12 residues. V lost 0 bases and J 5 bases, leaving 6 bases between the germline ends. This chain's CDR3 is CAWSVRGDTQYF. The DNA for the CDR3 is TGTGCCTGGAGTGTAAGGGGAGATACGCAGTATTTT.

The CDR3 here is CASKASRPLFNSPLHF. The CDR3 DNA reads TGTGCCAGCAAGGCCAGCCGGCCACTTTTTAATTCACCCCTCCACTTT. The chain recombines TRBV12-3 or TRBV12-4 with TRBJ1-6; D is ambiguous. The CDR3 is 16 amino acids. Trimming shortened V by 7 bases and J by 6 bases, and 19 bases separated the two germline ends.

The chain uses TRBV5-1 and TRBJ2-4; no clear D gene. Deletions cut 4 bases from V and 8 bases from J, with 16 bases between. This CDR3 spans 14 amino acids. Germline CDR1 reads SGHRS; CDR2 reads YFSETQ. CDR3 bases: TGCGCCAGCAGCCCCGACACCGCTGGGGACATTCAGTACTTC. Its translation: CASSPDTAGDIQYF. The entire variable domain, with the rest obtained from reference TRBV5-1 and TRBJ2-4, is as follows: KAGVTQTPRYLIKTRGQQVTLSCSPISGHRSVSWYQQTPGQGLQFLFEYFSETQRNKGNFPGRFSGRQFSNSRSEMNVSTLELGDSALYLCASSPDTAGDIQYFGAGTRLSVL.

This clonotype came up once. This chain links TRBV20-1 with TRBJ1-2, with D perhaps TRBD1 (6 bases). Trimming pared 1 base from V and 4 bases from J, leaving 25 bases between. Germline lookup yields CDR1 DFQATT and CDR2 SNEGSKA (reference sequence). CDR3 size: 18 residues. The CDR3 sequence is CSARGVFRGQGSPYGYTF. For the CDR3, the DNA is TGCAGTGCTAGAGGGGTTTTCCGGGGACAAGGGAGCCCCTATGGCTACACCTTC.

The chain combines TRBV10-3 with TRBJ1-1; D is uncertain. The length of the CDR3 is 13 residues. Trimming removed 2 bases from V and 6 bases from J, with 10 bases in between. CDR1 and CDR2 from the germline V gene are ENHRY and SYGVKD. This CDR3 is CAISEHPGAEAFF. Here the CDR3 DNA reads TGTGCCATCAGTGAGCACCCCGGGGCTGAAGCTTTCTTT.

The chain combines TRBV12-3 or TRBV12-4 with TRBJ2-4; D gene ambiguous. Trimming cost V 2 bases and J 5 bases, with 16 bases left between them. This CDR3 comprises 16 residues. The CDR3 DNA is TGTGCCAGCAGTTTACGGCAGTCTGGGCCGCAAAACATTCAGTACTTC. Protein product: CASSLRQSGPQNIQYF.

This clonotype was seen ten or more times. This rearrangement joins TRBV7-7 to TRBJ2-3; TRBD2 agrees at 9 bases. CDR1 is SSHAT, CDR2 FNYEAQ, per germline (reference sequence). V was clipped by 5 bases and J by 3 bases; unmatched bases: 12. The CDR3 spans 17 residues. The CDR3 coding sequence is TGTGCCAGCAGCCCCAGAACCGGGACTAGCAAGACAGATACGCAGTATTTT. As protein: CASSPRTGTSKTDTQYF. Together with reference TRBV7-7 and TRBJ2-3, the CDR3 gives the full variable domain: GAGVSQSPRYKVTKRGQDVTLRCDPISSHATLYWYQQALGQGPEFLTYFNYEAQPDKSGLPSDRFSAERPEGSISTLTIQRTEQRDSAMYRCASSPRTGTSKTDTQYFGPGTRLTVL.

In this sample, this clonotype turned up many times. V is TRBV7-2 and J is TRBJ2-7; 8 bases line up with TRBD1. The V gene's germline CDR1 is SGHTA and CDR2 FQGNSA. V shed 4 bases and J 6 bases; nucleotides not matched to a gene: 5. This CDR3 contains 13 residues. CDR3 region: CASSSGQGTEQYF. The CDR3 region has the DNA TGTGCCAGCAGCTCTGGACAGGGTACCGAGCAGTACTTC.

The sample holds a few counts of this clonotype. The rearrangement joins TRBV11-2 to TRBJ1-3; D is unresolved. CDR1 and CDR2 (germline): SGHAT, FQNNGV. V lost 4 bases and J 4 bases, leaving 14 bases between the germline ends. The CDR3 covers 15 residues. In nucleotides, the CDR3 is TGTGCCAGCAGCTGGGTAGTAAGGTCCGGAAACACCATATATTTT. Translating gives CASSWVVRSGNTIYF.

V usage is TRBV5-1 and J usage is TRBJ2-2; the D is unclear. The V and J ends lost 3 bases and 3 bases respectively, with 6 bases between them. Germline V gene sequence: CDR1 SGHRS, CDR2 YFSETQ. There are 13 residues in the CDR3. In DNA form, the CDR3 reads TGCGCCAGCAGCTCGATAGACACCGGGGAGCTGTTTTTT. Its translation is CASSSIDTGELFF.

J is TRBJ2-7 and V is TRBV5-1; tentative D call: TRBD1 (5 bases). There are 11 residues in the CDR3. V was pared by 7 bases and J by 4 bases, with 9 bases between. Looked up from germline, CDR1 is SGHRS and CDR2 is YFSETQ. The CDR3 DNA reads as TGCGCCAGCCGCAGGGCGTACGAGCAGTACTTC. Translated, it gives CASRRAYEQYF.

The chain has TRBV5-1 and TRBJ2-3, with 11 bases aligning to TRBD2. This CDR3 spans 16 amino acids. J lost 0 bases, V lost 4 bases, and 4 bases had no gene match. Germline V gene sequence: CDR1 SGHRS, CDR2 YFSETQ. The CDR3 sequence: CASSRGTSGSTDTQYF. CDR3 sequence (DNA): TGCGCCAGCAGCCGTGGGACTAGCGGTAGCACAGATACGCAGTATTTT.

The J gene is TRBJ2-3, the V gene TRBV15, with 10 bases fitting TRBD1. Germline V lookup: CDR1 LNHNV, CDR2 YYDKDF (reference sequence). Trimming cost V 0 bases and J 4 bases; bases outside gene matches: 4. The CDR3 runs 16 residues. CDR3 DNA: TGTGCCACCAGCAGAGAGAGAGGACAGGGGGCAGATACGCAGTATTTT. It translates to CATSRERGQGADTQYF. Looking up the rest from reference TRBV15 and TRBJ2-3 gives the full variable domain: DAMVIQNPRYQVTQFGKPVTLSCSQTLNHNVMYWYQQKSSQAPKLLFHYYDKDFNNEADTPDNFQSRRPNTSFCFLDIRSPGLGDTAMYLCATSRERGQGADTQYFGPGTRLTVL.

This clonotype was seen a few times. This chain links TRBV11-2 with TRBJ1-4; D gene uncertain. From germline, CDR1 is SGHAT and CDR2 FQNNGV. The V end lost 2 bases, the J end lost 10 bases, and 14 bases lay between the germline ends. This CDR3 region has 14 residues. CDR3 in amino acids: CASSLRVQRGKLFF. In DNA form, the CDR3 reads TGTGCCAGCAGCTTACGGGTGCAGCGGGGAAAACTGTTTTTT.

This clonotype was seen a few times. The CDR3 spells CASSSLGPWPYNEQFF. The CDR3 nucleotides are TGTGCCAGCAGTTCCCTGGGCCCGTGGCCCTACAATGAGCAGTTCTTC. This rearrangement joins TRBV28 to TRBJ2-1; D unresolved. Germline CDR1 reads MDHEN; CDR2 reads SYDVKM. Trimming left V 4 bases short and J 2 bases short, with 15 bases between. The CDR3 runs to 16 residues.

V gene TRBV4-1 combines with J gene TRBJ1-4, with D maybe TRBD1 (5 bases). Germline V gene lookup returns CDR1 MGHRA and CDR2 YSYEKL. V was clipped by 3 bases and J by 6 bases, with 14 bases between them. This CDR3 is built from 15 residues. The CDR3 coding sequence is TGCGCCAGCAGCCACGGCGGACAAGACCATGAAAAACTGTTTTTT. Translated: CASSHGGQDHEKLFF.

The rearrangement uses TRBV6-2 or TRBV6-3 and TRBJ2-5; D possibly corresponds to TRBD2 (5 bases). Per germline, CDR1 MNHEY and CDR2 SVGEGT. Between the trimmed V and J ends, which lost 0 bases and 9 bases, there was a span of 14 bases. The CDR3 spans 14 residues. The CDR3 coding sequence is TGTGCCAGCAGTTACTCGATCCTCCTGGGAGCCCAGTACTTC. Protein sequence: CASSYSILLGAQYF.

The rearrangement joins TRBV28 to TRBJ2-1, with a possible D match to TRBD2 (5 bases). Trimming took 8 bases from V and 2 from J, leaving 16 bases between them. The CDR3 runs to 15 residues. In germline, CDR1 is MDHEN, CDR2 SYDVKM. CDR3 DNA sequence: TGTGCCAGCGAATACGGAGTCGGGACCTACAATGAGCAGTTCTTC. Translation gives CASEYGVGTYNEQFF.

The sample holds a few counts of this clonotype. This chain uses TRBV7-9 with TRBJ1-1; D perhaps matches TRBD1 (5 bases). With 5 bases removed from V and 4 bases from J, the gap between germline ends came to 20 bases. Germline V gene data show CDR1 as SEHNR and CDR2 as FQNEAQ (reference sequence). This CDR3 is built from 16 residues. CDR3 coding DNA: TGTGCCAGCAGCCCAGGCACGATCGGGGGGTCCACTGAAGCTTTCTTT. It is translated as CASSPGTIGGSTEAFF.

This chain joins TRBV12-3 or TRBV12-4 and TRBJ1-2, with D hard to call. The CDR3 contains 12 residues. The V and J ends lost 6 bases and 6 bases respectively, with 11 bases between them. Here the CDR3 DNA reads TGTGCCAGCAGGGAGACATTACATGGCTACACCTTC. Protein sequence: CASRETLHGYTF.

V usage is TRBV12-3 or TRBV12-4 and J usage is TRBJ2-7; maybe TRBD2 (5 bases). This CDR3 comprises 13 residues. V was pared by 6 bases and J by 5 bases, with 14 bases between. The CDR3 here is CASSSGPGDEQYV. The CDR3 DNA reads as TGTGCCAGCAGCTCCGGGCCCGGGGACGAGCAGTACGTC.

CDR3 sequence (DNA): TGCAGTGCTAGAGGTATCTACGAGCAGTACGTC. This gives the protein CSARGIYEQYV. The genes are TRBV20-1 and TRBJ2-7; D is unresolved. Trimming pared 1 base from V and 3 bases from J, leaving 4 bases between. Germline CDR1 and CDR2: DFQATT and SNEGSKA (reference sequence). The CDR3 contains 11 residues.

The chain recombines TRBV4-1 with TRBJ1-1; D unresolved. Germline values: CDR1 MGHRA, CDR2 YSYEKL. The CDR3 has 15 residues. Trimming pared 3 bases from V and 1 base from J, leaving 12 bases between. CDR3 loop: CASSHRPTENTEAFF. In DNA form, the CDR3 reads TGCGCCAGCAGCCATAGGCCGACGGAGAACACTGAAGCTTTCTTT.

This clonotype was observed many times. The chain couples TRBV12-3 or TRBV12-4 to TRBJ2-3; D ambiguous. V gave up 6 bases and J gave up 2 bases, with 6 bases separating them. The CDR3 has 12 residues. The CDR3 DNA reads as TGTGCCAGCAGCGACAACACAGATACGCAGTATTTT. Translated, it gives CASSDNTDTQYF.

The chain employs TRBV12-3 or TRBV12-4 and TRBJ2-3, with D possibly being TRBD2 (6 bases). Trimming left V 2 bases short and J 0 bases short, with 9 bases between. This CDR3 is built from 15 residues. This CDR3 is CASSLIAGSTDTQYF. CDR3 nucleotide sequence: TGTGCCAGCAGTTTAATTGCGGGGAGCACAGATACGCAGTATTTT.